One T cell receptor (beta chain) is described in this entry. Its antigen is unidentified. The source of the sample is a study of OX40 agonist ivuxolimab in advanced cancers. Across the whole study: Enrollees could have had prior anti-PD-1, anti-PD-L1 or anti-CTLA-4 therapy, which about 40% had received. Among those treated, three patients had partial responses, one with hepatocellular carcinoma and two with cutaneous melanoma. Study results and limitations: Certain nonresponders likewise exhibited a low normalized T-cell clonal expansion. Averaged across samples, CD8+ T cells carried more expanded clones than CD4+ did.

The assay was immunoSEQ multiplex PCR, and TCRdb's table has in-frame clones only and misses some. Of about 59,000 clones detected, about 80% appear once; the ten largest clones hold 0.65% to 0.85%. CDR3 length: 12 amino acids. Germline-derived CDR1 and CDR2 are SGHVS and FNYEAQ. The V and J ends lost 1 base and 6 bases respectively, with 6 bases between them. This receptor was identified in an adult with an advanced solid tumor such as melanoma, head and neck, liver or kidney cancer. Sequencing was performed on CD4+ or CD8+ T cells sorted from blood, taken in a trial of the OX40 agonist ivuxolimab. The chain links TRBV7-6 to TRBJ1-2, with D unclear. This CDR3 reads CASSLDGNGYTF. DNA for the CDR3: TGTGCCAGCAGCTTAGATGGAAATGGCTACACCTTC. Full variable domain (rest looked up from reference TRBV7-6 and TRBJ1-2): GAGVSQSPRYKVTKRGQDVALRCDPISGHVSLYWYRQALGQGPEFLTYFNYEAQQDKSGLPNDRFSAERPEGSISTLTIQRTEQRDSAMYRCASSLDGNGYTFGSGTRLTVV.